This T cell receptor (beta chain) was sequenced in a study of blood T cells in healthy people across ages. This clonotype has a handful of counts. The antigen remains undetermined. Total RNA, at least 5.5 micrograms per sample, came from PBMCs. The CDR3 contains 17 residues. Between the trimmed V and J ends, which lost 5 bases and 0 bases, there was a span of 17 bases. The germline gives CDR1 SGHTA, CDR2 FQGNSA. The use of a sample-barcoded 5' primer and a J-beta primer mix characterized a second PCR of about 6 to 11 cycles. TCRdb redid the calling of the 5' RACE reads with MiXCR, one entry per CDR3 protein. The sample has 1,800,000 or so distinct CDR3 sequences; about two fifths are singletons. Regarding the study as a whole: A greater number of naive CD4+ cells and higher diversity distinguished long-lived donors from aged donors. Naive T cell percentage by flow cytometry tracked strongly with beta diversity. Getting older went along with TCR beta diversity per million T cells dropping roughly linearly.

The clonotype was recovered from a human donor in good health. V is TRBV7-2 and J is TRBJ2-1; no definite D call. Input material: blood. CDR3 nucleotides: TGTGCCAGCAGCCCTACCCGACCTGATAGCTCCTACAATGAGCAGTTCTTC. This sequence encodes CASSPTRPDSSYNEQFF.